The sequence of this TCR beta chain was determined in a study of regulatory T cells in long-lasting Graves disease. This clonotype was seen a few times. CDR3 regions were amplified by Arm-PCR using iRepertoire HTBI primers to build TCR beta libraries. From the multiplex PCR reads, TCRdb called clonotypes with MiXCR, one entry per CDR3 protein. The table shows about 210,000 distinct CDR3 sequences, with roughly 20% occurring only once. The trim removed 6 bases at V and 0 bases at J, leaving 3 bases unmatched. This CDR3 has 16 amino acids. CDR1 MNHEY and CDR2 SVGEGT come from the germline V gene. The sample's time point: newly diagnosed GD, antithyroid drugs for less than 3 months. Generation of the TCR library employed RNA extracted from PBMCs. Patients were enrolled at an endocrinology department in Xi'an, China. The data were also submitted as part of a second study, on T cells in Graves' hyperthyroidism and ophthalmopathy. According to that study: HTBI primers were the set used in a first-round RT-PCR of the TCR CDR3.

This receptor was taken from a woman aged 30 to 39 with Graves disease. The chain joins TRBV6-2 or TRBV6-3 to TRBJ2-7, with 15 positions matching TRBD2. Sample: peripheral blood mononuclear cells (PBMCs), taken at new diagnosis, from a patient treated with antithyroid drugs. The CDR3 DNA reads as TGTGCCAGCAGAGGACTAGCGGGGGGGGACTCCTACGAGCAGTACTTC. As protein: CASRGLAGGDSYEQYF.